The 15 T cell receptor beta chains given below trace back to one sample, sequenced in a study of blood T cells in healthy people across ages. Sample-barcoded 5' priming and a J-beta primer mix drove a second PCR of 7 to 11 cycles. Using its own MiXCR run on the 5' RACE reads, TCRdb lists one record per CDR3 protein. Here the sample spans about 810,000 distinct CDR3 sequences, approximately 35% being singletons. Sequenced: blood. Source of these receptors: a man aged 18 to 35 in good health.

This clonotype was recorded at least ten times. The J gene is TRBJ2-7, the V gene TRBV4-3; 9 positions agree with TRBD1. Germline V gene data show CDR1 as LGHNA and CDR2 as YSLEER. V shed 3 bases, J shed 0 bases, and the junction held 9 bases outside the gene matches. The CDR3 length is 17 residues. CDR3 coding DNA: TGCGCCAGCAGCCAGGGTCTTAAGGGACAGGGCTCCTACGAGCAGTACTTC. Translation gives CASSQGLKGQGSYEQYF.

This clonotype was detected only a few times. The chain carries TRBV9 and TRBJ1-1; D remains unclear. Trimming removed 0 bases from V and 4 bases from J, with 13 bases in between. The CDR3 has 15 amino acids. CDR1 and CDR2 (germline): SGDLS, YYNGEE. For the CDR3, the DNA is TGTGCCAGCAGCGTAGTAGCAGAGATGACCACTGAAGCTTTCTTT. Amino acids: CASSVVAEMTTEAFF.

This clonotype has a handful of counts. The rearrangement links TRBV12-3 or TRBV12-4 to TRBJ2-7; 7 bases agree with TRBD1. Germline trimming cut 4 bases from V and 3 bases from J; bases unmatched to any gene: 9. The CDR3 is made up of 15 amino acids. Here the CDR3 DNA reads TGTGCCAGCAGTTCAGGACAGGCCTTCTACTACGAGCAGTACTTC. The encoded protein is CASSSGQAFYYEQYF.

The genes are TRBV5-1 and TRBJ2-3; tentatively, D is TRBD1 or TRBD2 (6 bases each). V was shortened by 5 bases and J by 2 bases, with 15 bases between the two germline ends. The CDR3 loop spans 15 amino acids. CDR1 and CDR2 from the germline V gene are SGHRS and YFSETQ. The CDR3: CASRREGGTTDTQYF. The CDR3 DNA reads TGCGCCAGCAGACGCGAGGGGGGAACCACAGATACGCAGTATTTT.

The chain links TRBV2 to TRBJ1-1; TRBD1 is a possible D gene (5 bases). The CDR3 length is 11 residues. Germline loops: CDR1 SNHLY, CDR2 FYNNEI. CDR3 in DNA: TGTGCTGATCAACGGGGGTCTGAAGCTTTCTTT. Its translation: CADQRGSEAFF.

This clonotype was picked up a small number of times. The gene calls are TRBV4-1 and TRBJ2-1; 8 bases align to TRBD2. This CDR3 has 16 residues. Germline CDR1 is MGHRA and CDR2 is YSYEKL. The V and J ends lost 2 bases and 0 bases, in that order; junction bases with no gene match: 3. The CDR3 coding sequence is TGCGCCAGCAGCCAACGGGGGGGCGTCTCCTACAATGAGCAGTTCTTC. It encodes CASSQRGGVSYNEQFF.

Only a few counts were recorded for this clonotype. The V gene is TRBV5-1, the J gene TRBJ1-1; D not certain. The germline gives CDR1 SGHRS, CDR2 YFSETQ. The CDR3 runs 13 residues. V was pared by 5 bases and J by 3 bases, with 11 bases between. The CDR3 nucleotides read TGCGCCAGCAGAAGGAGGTTGGACACTGAAGCTTTCTTT. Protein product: CASRRRLDTEAFF.

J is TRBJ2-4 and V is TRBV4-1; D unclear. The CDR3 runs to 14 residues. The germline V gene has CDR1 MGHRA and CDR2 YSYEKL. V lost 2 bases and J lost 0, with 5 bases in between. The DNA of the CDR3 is TGCGCCAGCAGCCAATACTTAGCCAAAAACATTCAGTACTTC. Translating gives CASSQYLAKNIQYF.

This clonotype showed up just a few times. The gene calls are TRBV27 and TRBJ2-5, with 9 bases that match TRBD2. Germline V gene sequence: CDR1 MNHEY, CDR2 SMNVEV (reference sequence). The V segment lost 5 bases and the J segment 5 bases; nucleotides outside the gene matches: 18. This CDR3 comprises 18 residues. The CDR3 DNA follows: TGTGCCAGCAGTATGATGAATAGCGGGGGACACGCGTGGGAGACCCAGTACTTC. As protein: CASSMMNSGGHAWETQYF.

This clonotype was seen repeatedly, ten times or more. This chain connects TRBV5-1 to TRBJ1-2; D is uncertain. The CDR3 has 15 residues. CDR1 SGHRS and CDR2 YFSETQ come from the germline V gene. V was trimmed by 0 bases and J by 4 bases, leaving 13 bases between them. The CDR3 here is CASSLEGHDSYGYTF. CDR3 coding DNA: TGCGCCAGCAGCTTGGAAGGCCACGACTCCTATGGCTACACCTTC.

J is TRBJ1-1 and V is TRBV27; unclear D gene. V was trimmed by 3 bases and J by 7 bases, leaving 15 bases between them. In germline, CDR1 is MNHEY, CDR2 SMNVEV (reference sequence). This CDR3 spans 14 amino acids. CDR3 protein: CASSFSGYGNEAFF. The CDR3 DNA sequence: TGTGCCAGCAGTTTTTCGGGGTATGGTAATGAAGCTTTCTTT.

CDR3: CAGKGGETQYF. Written as DNA, the CDR3 is TGTGCCGGGAAGGGGGGAGAGACCCAGTACTTC. The chain carries TRBV30 and TRBJ2-5; D could derive from TRBD1 or TRBD2 (6 bases each). This CDR3 spans 11 amino acids. V was clipped by 8 bases and J by 4 bases, with 11 bases between them. CDR1 is GTSNPN, CDR2 SVGIG, per germline (reference sequence).

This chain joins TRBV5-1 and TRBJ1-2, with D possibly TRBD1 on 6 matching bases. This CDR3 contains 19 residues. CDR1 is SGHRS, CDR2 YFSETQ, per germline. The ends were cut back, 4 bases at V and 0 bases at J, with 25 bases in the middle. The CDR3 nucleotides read TGCGCCAGCAGCCCCGGGACACCCACTTATTTTCAAGCTAACTATGGCTACACCTTC. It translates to CASSPGTPTYFQANYGYTF. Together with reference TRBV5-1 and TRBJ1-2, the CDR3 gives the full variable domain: KAGVTQTPRYLIKTRGQQVTLSCSPISGHRSVSWYQQTPGQGLQFLFEYFSETQRNKGNFPGRFSGRQFSNSRSEMNVSTLELGDSALYLCASSPGTPTYFQANYGYTFGSGTRLTVV.

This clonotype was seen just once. CDR3 sequence reads: CSAREATGRHSPLHF. CDR3 bases: TGCAGTGCTAGAGAGGCGACAGGGAGGCATTCACCCCTCCACTTT. The V and J genes are TRBV20-1 and TRBJ1-6; TRBD1 matches at 7 bases. CDR3 size: 15 residues. Germline CDR1 DFQATT, CDR2 SNEGSKA (reference sequence). Trimming at V came to 0 bases and at J to 8 bases, leaving 7 bases not matched to a gene.

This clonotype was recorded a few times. CDR3 sequence: CASSLATGYPHF. CDR3 DNA: TGTGCCAGCAGTTTAGCGACAGGGTACCCGCATTTT. This chain links TRBV12-3 or TRBV12-4 with TRBJ1-5, with TRBD1 matching 7 bases. There are 12 residues in the CDR3. The V gene end was trimmed by 0 bases and the J gene end by 15 bases; junction bases not matched to a gene: 5.